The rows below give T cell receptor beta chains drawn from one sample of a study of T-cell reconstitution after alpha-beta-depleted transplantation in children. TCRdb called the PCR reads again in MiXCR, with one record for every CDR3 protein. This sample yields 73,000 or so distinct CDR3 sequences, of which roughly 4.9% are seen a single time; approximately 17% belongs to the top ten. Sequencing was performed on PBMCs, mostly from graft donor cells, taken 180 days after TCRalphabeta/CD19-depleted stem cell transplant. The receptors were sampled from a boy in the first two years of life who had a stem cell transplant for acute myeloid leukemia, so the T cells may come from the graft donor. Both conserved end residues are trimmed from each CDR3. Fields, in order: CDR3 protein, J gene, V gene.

ASSLVGTSTDTQY | TRBJ2-3 | TRBV5-1
ASSQIWSGRYQETQY | TRBJ2-5 | TRBV14
ASSPFGVLDTEAF | TRBJ1-1 | TRBV4-3
ASSTGTGEQY | TRBJ2-7 | TRBV7-2
ASSGRTGQNIQY | TRBJ2-4 | TRBV12-3/TRBV12-4
ASSLPNNEQF | TRBJ2-1 | TRBV5-1
ASSHQTGPWGYT | TRBJ1-2 | TRBV7-2
ASSRGHFSTDTQY | TRBJ2-3 | TRBV6-2/TRBV6-3
ASSARGSTEAF | TRBJ1-1 | TRBV6-1
ASSLGPETKAF | TRBJ1-1 | TRBV5-6
SVKLGEKLF | TRBJ1-4 | TRBV29-1
ASSRGNTGELF | TRBJ2-2 | TRBV7-2
ASSLSLATNEQF | TRBJ2-1 | TRBV5-1
SARDPTGGTGVATNEKLF | TRBJ1-4 | TRBV20-1
SVAEVNQPQH | TRBJ1-5 | TRBV29-1
ASSLGLGLGQPQH | TRBJ1-5 | TRBV28
SAQRLGSYNEQF | TRBJ2-1 | TRBV20-1
ASSQAGAGPNEQF | TRBJ2-1 | TRBV4-3
ASSLSVDTGELF | TRBJ2-2 | TRBV11-3
ASRARSTPDTEAF | TRBJ1-1 | TRBV10-3
ASSRDSTDTQY | TRBJ2-3 | TRBV6-6
ASSVGGGYTDTQY | TRBJ2-3 | TRBV9
AISESRRAGYEQY | TRBJ2-7 | TRBV10-3
ASGLVRASGSYNEQF | TRBJ2-1 | TRBV12-5
ASSLVSWQGSYNEQF | TRBJ2-1 | TRBV7-8
ASSYSSPGTSGGKAGELF | TRBJ2-2 | TRBV6-2/TRBV6-3
ASIGGTTSRGGETQY | TRBJ2-5 | TRBV5-1
ASSLDRGAEQF | TRBJ2-1 | TRBV12-3/TRBV12-4